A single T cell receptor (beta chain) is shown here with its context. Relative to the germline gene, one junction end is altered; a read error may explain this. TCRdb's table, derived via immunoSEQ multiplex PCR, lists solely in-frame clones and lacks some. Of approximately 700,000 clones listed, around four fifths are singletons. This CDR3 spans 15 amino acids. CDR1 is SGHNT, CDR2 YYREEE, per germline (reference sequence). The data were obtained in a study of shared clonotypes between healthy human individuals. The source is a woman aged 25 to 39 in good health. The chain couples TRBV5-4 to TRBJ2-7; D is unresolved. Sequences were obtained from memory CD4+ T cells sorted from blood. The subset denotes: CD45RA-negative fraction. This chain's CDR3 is CASSLAAGSSHEQYF. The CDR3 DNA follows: TGTGCCAGCAGCTTGGCAGCAGGTTCCTCCCACGAGCAGTACTTC.